Below are 30 T cell receptor beta chains sequenced from a single sample in a study of cytomegalovirus exposure and HLA in healthy donors. The PCR contained 60 Vbeta and 13 Jbeta primers. Only in-frame clones appear in the TCRdb table, and some are missing; sequencing was by immunoSEQ multiplex PCR. Found here are about 210,000 clones, around 84% of them singletons; the top ten hold 3.4%. The sequencing input was PBMCs. The receptors were sampled from a man aged 35 to 55 in good health and CMV-seropositive.

The chain recombines TRBV4-2 with TRBJ2-3, with 12 bases identical to TRBD2. This CDR3 spans 19 amino acids. V shed 0 bases, J shed 2 bases, and the junction held 9 bases outside the gene matches. Germline V gives CDR1 LGHNA, CDR2 YNFKEQ. The CDR3 spells CASSQDLASGGGSTDTQYF. In DNA form, the CDR3 reads TGTGCCAGCAGCCAAGATCTGGCTAGCGGGGGGGGGTCCACAGATACGCAGTATTTT.

The chain links TRBV27 to TRBJ2-3, with TRBD2 matching over 9 bases. Germline CDR1 and CDR2: MNHEY and SMNVEV (reference sequence). This CDR3 spans 17 amino acids. Trimming removed 8 bases from V and 1 base from J; junction bases left unmatched: 13. CDR3 sequence: CASSNWAGGPGTDTQYF. CDR3 coding DNA: TGTGCCAGCTCCAATTGGGCGGGAGGGCCCGGCACAGATACGCAGTATTTT.

The gene calls are TRBV6-5 and TRBJ1-5; D is ambiguous. Germline CDR1 reads MNHEY; CDR2 reads SVGAGI. V lost 0 bases and J 4 bases, leaving 13 bases between the germline ends. There are 16 residues in the CDR3. The CDR3 is CASSYSRIHVNQPQHF. In DNA form, the CDR3 reads TGTGCCAGCAGTTACTCGAGGATACACGTAAATCAGCCCCAGCATTTT.

CDR3 DNA sequence: TGTGCCAGCAGCAGGGCTCGTAATTCACCCCTCCACTTT. It codes for CASSRARNSPLHF. The rearrangement links TRBV6-1 to TRBJ1-6; tentative D call: TRBD1 (5 bases). V shed 6 bases and J shed 6 bases, with 9 bases lying between them. The V gene's germline CDR1 is MNHNS and CDR2 SASEGT. The CDR3 length is 13 residues.

This chain joins TRBV7-6 and TRBJ1-5, with D maybe TRBD1 (6 bases). Germline V CDR1 and CDR2: SGHVS, FNYEAQ. V was pared by 1 base and J by 7 bases, with 23 bases between. There are 18 residues in the CDR3. This CDR3 reads CASSLGAGVGEVDQPQHF. The CDR3 DNA is TGTGCCAGCAGCTTAGGGGCAGGGGTAGGTGAAGTGGACCAGCCCCAGCATTTT. The whole variable domain, remainder taken from reference TRBV7-6 and TRBJ1-5, is GAGVSQSPRYKVTKRGQDVALRCDPISGHVSLYWYRQALGQGPEFLTYFNYEAQQDKSGLPNDRFSAERPEGSISTLTIQRTEQRDSAMYRCASSLGAGVGEVDQPQHFGDGTRLSIL.

The chain has TRBV2 and TRBJ2-5, with TRBD2 matching 7 bases. The J call may be in error: the DNA end matches TRBJ2-7 better. This CDR3 contains 15 residues. CDR1 SNHLY and CDR2 FYNNEI come from the germline V gene. CDR3: CASSVDGRTTYEQYF. The CDR3 DNA sequence: TGTGCCAGCAGTGTTGACGGGAGGACCACCTACGAGCAGTACTTC.

The chain links TRBV6-1 to TRBJ1-5; a weak D match, TRBD1 (5 bases). Germline V lookup: CDR1 MNHNS, CDR2 SASEGT. Deletions cut 6 bases from V and 9 bases from J, with 12 bases between. The CDR3 sequence is 12 residues long. CDR3 sequence (DNA): TGTGCCAGCAGGGGGACTGGGGGGCCCCAGCATTTT. Protein sequence: CASRGTGGPQHF.

The rearrangement links TRBV7-9 to TRBJ2-5; perhaps TRBD1 as D (6 bases). This CDR3 region has 15 residues. The germline gives CDR1 SEHNR, CDR2 FQNEAQ (reference sequence). Deletions cut 4 bases from V and 5 bases from J, with 17 bases between. This CDR3 is CASSSGQLSRETQYF. CDR3 nucleotides: TGTGCCAGCAGCTCCGGACAGCTCTCCAGGGAGACCCAGTACTTC.

This clone appeared a single time. The CDR3 reads CSVVVDSEAFF. In nucleotides, the CDR3 is TGCAGCGTTGTTGTCGACAGCGAAGCTTTCTTT. The rearrangement uses TRBV29-1 and TRBJ1-1, with a tentative D call TRBD1 (5 bases). V lost 4 bases to trimming and J lost 8 bases, with 11 bases between them. CDR1 SQVTM and CDR2 ANQGSEA come from the germline V gene. The CDR3 runs to 11 residues. Full variable domain (outside the CDR3, taken from reference TRBV29-1 and TRBJ1-1): SAVISQKPSRDICQRGTSLTIQCQVDSQVTMMFWYRQQPGQSLTLIATANQGSEATYESGFVIDKFPISRPNLTFSTLTVSNMSPEDSSIYLCSVVVDSEAFFGQGTRLTVV.

The CDR3 region has the DNA TGTGCCAGCAGCGGCCCGAACTATAGCGGAACCGGGGAGCTGTTTTTT. Encoded protein: CASSGPNYSGTGELFF. This rearrangement joins TRBV7-8 to TRBJ2-2; possibly TRBD2 for D (6 bases). V was shortened by 5 bases and J by 5 bases, with 18 bases between the two germline ends. Germline CDR1 is SGHVS and CDR2 is FQNEAQ. The CDR3 loop spans 16 amino acids.

The CDR3 coding sequence is TGTGCCAGAAGCTTGTTTTACTCGGGACAGGAGAGTGAAAAACTGTTTTTT. Amino acid sequence: CARSLFYSGQESEKLFF. The chain combines TRBV5-3 with TRBJ1-4; 8 nucleotides line up with TRBD1. TRBV5-3 is classed as an ORF, of uncertain function. The V segment lost 1 base and the J segment 7 bases; nucleotides outside the gene matches: 12. The CDR3 runs 17 residues.

The rearrangement uses TRBV27 and TRBJ2-7; D perhaps matches TRBD2 (6 bases). Germline CDR1 MNHEY, CDR2 SMNVEV (reference sequence). Trimming took off 6 bases at V and 1 base at J, with 16 bases between the two ends. This CDR3 contains 15 residues. CDR3 nucleotide sequence: TGTGCCAGCAGGTCGGCCGGGAGCGAGTCCTACGAGCAGTACTTC. This codes for CASRSAGSESYEQYF.

This CDR3 is CASSTRGAGYNEQFF. The CDR3 region has the DNA TGCGCCAGCAGCACCCGGGGGGCGGGGTACAATGAGCAGTTCTTC. V and J are TRBV5-1 and TRBJ2-1, with a possible D match to TRBD2 (7 bases). Between the trimmed V and J ends, which lost 4 bases and 4 bases, there was a span of 15 bases. Germline V gene data show CDR1 as SGHRS and CDR2 as YFSETQ. The length of the CDR3 is 15 residues.

The V and J genes are TRBV5-1 and TRBJ2-7; TRBD2 agrees at 7 bases. Trimming took 3 bases from V and 7 from J; bases not matched to a gene: 7. Germline V CDR1 and CDR2: SGHRS, YFSETQ. This CDR3 spans 13 amino acids. The CDR3, as DNA: TGCGCCAGCAGCTGGAGGGAGGGTGGAGAGCAGTACTTC. Amino acid sequence: CASSWREGGEQYF. Looking up the rest from reference TRBV5-1 and TRBJ2-7 gives the full variable domain: KAGVTQTPRYLIKTRGQQVTLSCSPISGHRSVSWYQQTPGQGLQFLFEYFSETQRNKGNFPGRFSGRQFSNSRSEMNVSTLELGDSALYLCASSWREGGEQYFGPGTRLTVT.

The chain links TRBV9 to TRBJ2-1; TRBD2 aligns across 12 bases. CDR3 length: 15 amino acids. Germline assignment: CDR1 SGDLS and CDR2 YYNGEE. V gave up 2 bases and J gave up 4 bases; unmatched junction bases: 1. The CDR3 protein is CASSVGLAGYNEQFF. The CDR3 nucleotides read TGTGCCAGCAGCGTCGGACTAGCGGGATACAATGAGCAGTTCTTC.

J is TRBJ2-2 and V is TRBV5-1; 9 bases agree with TRBD2. The J segment lost 2 bases and the V segment lost 0 bases, leaving 5 bases of the junction unmatched. The germline gives CDR1 SGHRS, CDR2 YFSETQ. The length of the CDR3 is 17 residues. DNA of the CDR3: TGCGCCAGCAGCTTGGCCAAGACTAGCGGAAACACCGGGGAGCTGTTTTTT. It is translated as CASSLAKTSGNTGELFF. The full variable domain, with the rest looked up from reference TRBV5-1 and TRBJ2-2, is KAGVTQTPRYLIKTRGQQVTLSCSPISGHRSVSWYQQTPGQGLQFLFEYFSETQRNKGNFPGRFSGRQFSNSRSEMNVSTLELGDSALYLCASSLAKTSGNTGELFFGEGSRLTVL.

The chain joins TRBV6-1 to TRBJ2-2; D is undetermined. The germline CDR1 and CDR2 sequences are MNHNS and SASEGT. The CDR3 runs 15 residues. V lost 1 base and J 3 bases, leaving 9 bases between the germline ends. CDR3 in DNA: TGTGCCAGCAGTGAAGTCCGACTGTACACCGGGGAGCTGTTTTTT. It specifies CASSEVRLYTGELFF.

This clone showed up just a few times. This chain connects TRBV29-1 to TRBJ2-1; 8 nucleotides align to TRBD2. V shed 1 base and J 3 bases; nucleotides not matched to a gene: 11. The CDR3 spans 17 residues. Germline loops: CDR1 SQVTM, CDR2 ANQGSEA. The CDR3 region has the DNA TGCAGCGTTGAAGGATCGGTTAGCGGGACGGTCTACAATGAGCAGTTCTTC. It codes for CSVEGSVSGTVYNEQFF.

This clone was counted a few times. The V gene is TRBV5-1, the J gene TRBJ1-1, with D possibly being TRBD1 (5 bases). The germline V and J ends were trimmed by 5 bases and 0 bases, with 14 bases remaining between them. Per the germline V gene, CDR1 is SGHRS and CDR2 is YFSETQ. The CDR3 length is 15 residues. Here the CDR3 DNA reads TGCGCCAGCAGTCTCCTTGGGGGGATGAACACTGAAGCTTTCTTT. It yields the protein CASSLLGGMNTEAFF.

This chain joins TRBV6-5 and TRBJ1-2; maybe TRBD1 (6 bases). Germline CDR1 MNHEY, CDR2 SVGAGI. Between the trimmed V and J ends, which lost 6 bases and 8 bases, there was a span of 16 bases. The CDR3 totals 13 residues. CDR3 coding DNA: TGTGCCAGCAGACAAACAGGGAGTCGGGGCTACACCTTC. It codes for CASRQTGSRGYTF.

The rearrangement joins TRBV6-6 to TRBJ2-3; TRBD2 matches 8 bases. J lost 6 bases, V lost 4 bases, and 9 bases had no gene match. Germline values: CDR1 MNHNY, CDR2 SVGAGI (reference sequence). The CDR3 runs to 15 residues. The CDR3 loop reads CASSFGSGVRDTQYF. In DNA, the CDR3 is TGTGCCAGCAGTTTTGGTAGCGGGGTAAGGGATACGCAGTATTTT.

The V gene is TRBV27, the J gene TRBJ2-2; TRBD2 aligns across 13 bases. Germline CDR1 and CDR2: MNHEY and SMNVEV (reference sequence). The CDR3 runs to 16 residues. V gave up 5 bases and J gave up 5 bases; unmatched junction bases: 5. The CDR3 sequence: CASSLGLAGVTGELFF. In nucleotides, the CDR3 is TGTGCCAGCAGTCTCGGACTAGCGGGAGTAACCGGGGAGCTGTTTTTT.

This clone was seen only once. The J gene is TRBJ1-1, the V gene TRBV11-1; 8 bases fit TRBD1. CDR1 is SGHAT, CDR2 FQDESV, per germline (reference sequence). V lost 0 bases, J lost 7 bases, and 13 bases stayed unmatched. CDR3 length: 17 residues. CDR3 nucleotides: TGTGCCAGCAGCTTAGCGCCGGCAGGGGGCCTGACGGGTGAAGCTTTCTTT. Its protein is CASSLAPAGGLTGEAFF.

V and J are TRBV5-6 and TRBJ2-1; tentatively, D is TRBD2 (6 bases). The V end was cut by 0 bases, the J end by 15 bases, with 16 bases between. This CDR3 contains 13 residues. Germline V gene lookup returns CDR1 SGHDT and CDR2 YYEEEE. The CDR3 spells CASSLAGGAQGFF. The CDR3 coding sequence is TGTGCCAGCAGCTTGGCCGGAGGGGCACAAGGGTTCTTC.

The chain uses TRBV19 and TRBJ2-1; TRBD2 is a possible D gene (6 bases). Germline CDR1 reads LNHDA; CDR2 reads SQIVND (reference sequence). Deletions cut 1 base from V and 0 bases from J, with 16 bases between. CDR3 length: 18 amino acids. For the CDR3, the DNA is TGTGCCAGTAGTATAGGGGGAGGACTATCAAGCTCCTACAATGAGCAGTTCTTC. Translation: CASSIGGGLSSSYNEQFF.

This clone was observed a few times. The chain has TRBV6-5 and TRBJ1-1, with D unresolved. The CDR3 has 15 residues. The germline V gene has CDR1 MNHEY and CDR2 SVGAGI. The V end was cut by 2 bases, the J end by 3 bases, with 13 bases between. DNA of the CDR3: TGTGCCAGCAGTTACCCAGAGGGCGAGGACACTGAAGCTTTCTTT. Protein sequence: CASSYPEGEDTEAFF.

This chain uses TRBV28 with TRBJ1-1; D not resolved. Germline V gives CDR1 MDHEN, CDR2 SYDVKM. CDR3 length equals 14 residues. V shed 4 bases and J shed 3 bases, with 12 bases lying between them. In nucleotides, the CDR3 is TGTGCCAGCAGTTCTCATAGCGGCTACACTGAAGCTTTCTTT. Amino acid sequence: CASSSHSGYTEAFF.

This clone has a single count. This chain connects TRBV5-1 to TRBJ2-1; 9 bases line up with TRBD2. V shed 4 bases, J shed 3 bases, and the junction held 5 bases outside the gene matches. This CDR3 spans 15 amino acids. The V gene's germline CDR1 is SGHRS and CDR2 YFSETQ. DNA for the CDR3: TGCGCCAGCAGCCGACTAGCGGAGATCTACAATGAGCAGTTCTTC. The encoded protein is CASSRLAEIYNEQFF.

The chain has TRBV7-9 and TRBJ2-1; D is unclear. Trimming stripped 8 bases from V and 0 bases from J, with 14 bases between. The germline gives CDR1 SEHNR, CDR2 FQNEAQ (reference sequence). This CDR3 is 15 amino acids long. The CDR3 nucleotides are TGTGCCAGCCGCTATGACTGGAGCTCCTACAATGAGCAGTTCTTC. Its protein product is CASRYDWSSYNEQFF. Filled out from reference TRBV7-9 and TRBJ2-1, the complete variable domain reads DTGVSQNPRHKITKRGQNVTFRCDPISEHNRLYWYRQTLGQGPEFLTYFQNEAQLEKSRLLSDRFSAERPKGSFSTLEIQRTEQGDSAMYLCASRYDWSSYNEQFFGPGTRLTVL.

The V and J genes are TRBV6-6 and TRBJ1-3, with TRBD1 identical over 12 bases. Trimming removed 5 bases from V and 3 bases from J; junction bases left unmatched: 5. CDR3 length: 16 amino acids. Germline V gene lookup returns CDR1 MNHNY and CDR2 SVGAGI (reference sequence). This chain's CDR3 is CASSRDRGLLGNTIYF. The CDR3 nucleotides read TGTGCCAGCAGTAGGGACAGGGGGCTACTTGGAAACACCATATATTTT.